What follows describes a single T cell receptor beta chain. The sample originates from a study of technical replicates of blood from several donors. With V trimmed by 4 bases and J by 1 base, 4 bases remained unmatched. The germline V gene encodes CDR1 SGHRS and CDR2 YFSETQ. The CDR3 loop spans 15 amino acids. The assay was immunoSEQ multiplex PCR, and TCRdb's table has in-frame clones only and misses some. Of 85,000 or so clones in the sample, approximately 95% were seen once. Sequencing was performed on T cells isolated from PBMCs. The receptor comes from a human donor in good health. V gene TRBV5-1 combines with J gene TRBJ2-7; 11 bases are shared with TRBD2. The CDR3 protein is CASSPTSGVSYEQYF. The CDR3 region has the DNA TGCGCCAGCAGCCCGACTAGCGGGGTTTCCTACGAGCAGTACTTC.